The 23 T cell receptor beta chains in this list originate from one sample, sequenced in a study of shared clonotypes between healthy human individuals. The method was immunoSEQ multiplex PCR; TCRdb's version includes in-frame clones alone and lacks a portion of them. The data contain millions of clones, around 96% of them singletons. Naive CD8 cells lacked CD45RO and underwent positive selection for CCR7, leaving out terminally differentiated effector memory CD45RA+ cells. The sample was naive CD8+ T cells sorted from blood. All receptors derive from a man younger than 35 in good health.

V usage is TRBV11-2 and J usage is TRBJ2-2; 9 bases agree with TRBD2. The CDR3 contains 19 residues. J was trimmed by 3 bases and V by 3 bases; bases with no gene match: 14. Per the germline V gene, CDR1 is SGHAT and CDR2 is FQNNGV. The CDR3 region has the DNA TGTGCCAGCAGCTTCGGTATGAGGCTAGCGGGAATTTACACCGGGGAGCTGTTTTTT. Its protein is CASSFGMRLAGIYTGELFF.

The V and J genes are TRBV7-8 and TRBJ2-7, with unresolved D. Germline V gene lookup returns CDR1 SGHVS and CDR2 FQNEAQ. Trimming cost V 3 bases and J 2 bases, with 14 bases left between them. The CDR3 consists of 15 residues. The CDR3 region is CASSLPGHKTYEQYF. The CDR3 DNA is TGTGCCAGCAGCTTGCCGGGCCATAAGACCTACGAGCAGTACTTC. Filled out from reference TRBV7-8 and TRBJ2-7, the complete variable domain reads GAGVSQSPRYKVAKRGQDVALRCDPISGHVSLFWYQQALGQGPEFLTYFQNEAQLDKSGLPSDRFFAERPEGSVSTLKIQRTQQEDSAVYLCASSLPGHKTYEQYFGPGTRLTVT.

This clone was seen once. V gene TRBV13 combines with J gene TRBJ2-7; the D gene is possibly TRBD2 (6 bases). Germline V gene data show CDR1 as PRHDT and CDR2 as FYEKMQ (reference sequence). V lost 5 bases, J lost 4 bases, and 9 bases lay in between. The CDR3 is 12 residues long. The CDR3 loop reads CASSAGGYEQYF. CDR3 sequence (DNA): TGTGCCAGCAGCGCCGGAGGGTACGAGCAGTACTTC.

Of note for this clone: Other DNA sequences in the sample encode the same CDR3. This CDR3 reads CSVEDLETQYF. The CDR3 bases are TGCAGCGTTGAAGATCTAGAGACCCAGTACTTC. The V gene is TRBV29-1, the J gene TRBJ2-5, with D unclear. Germline CDR1 reads SQVTM; CDR2 reads ANQGSEA. Between the trimmed V and J ends, which lost 0 bases and 4 bases, there was a span of 3 bases. The CDR3 extends over 11 amino acids.

The chain employs TRBV5-1 and TRBJ2-3; D uncertain. V shed 1 base and J shed 1 base, with 10 bases lying between them. Germline V gene data show CDR1 as SGHRS and CDR2 as YFSETQ. The CDR3 sequence is 15 residues long. The CDR3 DNA sequence: TGCGCCAGCAGCTTGATGGCCTATGGCACAGATACGCAGTATTTT. Protein sequence: CASSLMAYGTDTQYF.

The chain employs TRBV9 and TRBJ2-4; 8 nucleotides agree with TRBD2. This CDR3 comprises 16 residues. Germline-derived CDR1 and CDR2 are SGDLS and YYNGEE. With 4 bases clipped from V and 0 bases from J, the junction kept 6 bases outside the gene matches. CDR3: CASSPLAGLAKNIQYF. CDR3 nucleotide sequence: TGTGCCAGCAGCCCCCTAGCGGGTCTAGCCAAAAACATTCAGTACTTC. Supplemented by reference TRBV9 and TRBJ2-4, the full variable domain reads DSGVTQTPKHLITATGQRVTLRCSPRSGDLSVYWYQQSLDQGLQFLIQYYNGEERAKGNILERFSAQQFPDLHSELNLSSLELGDSALYFCASSPLAGLAKNIQYFGAGTRLSVL.

This rearrangement joins TRBV27 to TRBJ1-2; TRBD1 aligns across 9 bases. V was pared by 6 bases and J by 8 bases, with 16 bases of the junction left unmatched. The CDR3 loop spans 16 amino acids. The germline V gene encodes CDR1 MNHEY and CDR2 SMNVEV (reference sequence). CDR3 DNA sequence: TGTGCCAGCAGCCTAGGCCCGGGACAGGGAATAAGGGGCTACACCTTC. This translates into CASSLGPGQGIRGYTF.

The rearrangement uses TRBV4-1 and TRBJ2-7; 13 bases agree with TRBD2. J gave up 3 bases and V 4 bases, and 3 bases lay outside the gene matches. Germline-derived CDR1 and CDR2 are MGHRA and YSYEKL. CDR3 length: 15 residues. The CDR3 is CASSLTSGGDYEQYF. In DNA form, the CDR3 reads TGCGCCAGCAGCCTCACTAGCGGGGGGGACTACGAGCAGTACTTC.

The V call is TRBV7-8, the J call TRBJ2-7; D not certain. There are 14 residues in the CDR3. The V gene lost 1 base and the J gene lost 4 bases, with 11 bases spanning the gap. Germline lookup yields CDR1 SGHVS and CDR2 FQNEAQ. CDR3 DNA: TGTGCCAGCAGCTTAGAGGCCAGGCGTTACGAGCAGTACTTC. This codes for CASSLEARRYEQYF.

The chain employs TRBV4-1 and TRBJ1-2; no definite D call. This CDR3 is built from 15 residues. CDR1 is MGHRA and CDR2 is YSYEKL in the germline V gene. Deletions cut 1 base from V and 2 bases from J, with 11 bases between. The CDR3 protein is CASSQATPANYGYTF. CDR3 nucleotides: TGCGCCAGCAGCCAAGCAACGCCTGCCAACTATGGCTACACCTTC.

The rearrangement links TRBV7-9 to TRBJ1-2; D not resolved. CDR1 is SEHNR, CDR2 FQNEAQ, per germline (reference sequence). V dropped 5 bases and J dropped 4 bases, with 14 bases sitting between them. The CDR3 runs 14 residues. The CDR3 DNA reads TGTGCCAGCAGCCCCCAGGAGCCAAGCTATGGCTACACCTTC. Translating gives CASSPQEPSYGYTF.

The chain is built from TRBV6-5 and TRBJ1-3; D remains ambiguous. The CDR3 is made up of 14 amino acids. Trimming removed 7 bases from V and 0 bases from J, with 10 bases in between. Germline assignment: CDR1 MNHEY and CDR2 SVGAGI. The CDR3 loop reads CASTLDRSGNTIYF. The DNA of the CDR3 is TGTGCCAGCACTCTAGATCGCTCTGGAAACACCATATATTTT.

The chain recombines TRBV10-1 with TRBJ2-3; D unresolved. V dropped 2 bases and J dropped 2 bases, with 8 bases sitting between them. Germline V lookup: CDR1 WNHNN, CDR2 SYGVQD (reference sequence). The length of the CDR3 is 14 residues. Written as DNA, the CDR3 is TGCGCCAGCAGTGAGGGCAGGTACACAGATACGCAGTATTTT. Translated, it gives CASSEGRYTDTQYF.

The chain joins TRBV6-1 to TRBJ2-7, with 8 nucleotides matching TRBD1. Germline lookup yields CDR1 MNHNS and CDR2 SASEGT. V shed 2 bases, J shed 0 bases, and the junction held 3 bases outside the gene matches. The CDR3 totals 15 residues. CDR3 amino acids: CASSEWTGSSYEQYF. DNA of the CDR3: TGTGCCAGCAGTGAATGGACAGGGAGCTCCTACGAGCAGTACTTC.

Of note for this clone: This sample also contains other DNA sequences that code for the same CDR3. This chain joins TRBV5-4 and TRBJ2-7; D remains ambiguous. In germline, CDR1 is SGHNT, CDR2 YYREEE (reference sequence). V gave up 1 base and J gave up 0 bases, with 5 bases separating them. The CDR3 extends over 13 amino acids. This chain's CDR3 is CASSLLGSYEQYF. CDR3 DNA sequence: TGTGCCAGCAGCTTGCTAGGCTCCTACGAGCAGTACTTC.

This clone occurred once. The J gene is TRBJ2-1, the V gene TRBV9; 7 nucleotides agree with TRBD2. The V gene end was trimmed by 0 bases and the J gene end by 3 bases; junction bases not matched to a gene: 3. Germline V gene lookup returns CDR1 SGDLS and CDR2 YYNGEE. The CDR3 has 15 residues. The CDR3 region has the DNA TGTGCCAGCAGCGTAGGACTAGCTATCTACAATGAGCAGTTCTTC. Its translation is CASSVGLAIYNEQFF.

The chain joins TRBV30 to TRBJ1-2, with D hard to call. The CDR3 has 12 amino acids. Germline-derived CDR1 and CDR2 are GTSNPN and SVGIG (reference sequence). The V gene lost 5 bases and the J gene lost 0 bases, with 7 bases spanning the gap. CDR3 bases: TGTGCCTGGCTGGCCTCTAACTATGGCTACACCTTC. Its protein is CAWLASNYGYTF.

V is TRBV2 and J is TRBJ2-3; tentatively, D is TRBD2 (6 bases). The CDR3 spans 13 residues. Germline V gene sequence: CDR1 SNHLY, CDR2 FYNNEI. The V end was cut by 6 bases, the J end by 4 bases, with 11 bases between. In nucleotides, the CDR3 is TGTGCCAGCAGGGGCTGGGGGGCAGATACGCAGTATTTT. This sequence encodes CASRGWGADTQYF.

The rearrangement joins TRBV10-1 to TRBJ2-2; D ambiguous. The germline V gene encodes CDR1 WNHNN and CDR2 SYGVQD (reference sequence). The CDR3 runs to 17 residues. V dropped 2 bases and J dropped 2 bases, with 15 bases sitting between them. CDR3 sequence (DNA): TGCGCCAGCAGTGAGGGGATGTTAGGTGACAACACCGGGGAGCTGTTTTTT. It encodes CASSEGMLGDNTGELFF.

To note about this clone: The same CDR3 is also encoded by other DNA sequences in this sample. This chain connects TRBV4-3 to TRBJ2-5; no clear D. Trimming removed 0 bases from V and 4 bases from J, with 6 bases in between. CDR1 and CDR2 from the germline V gene are LGHNA and YSLEER. The CDR3 contains 13 residues. The CDR3 DNA sequence: TGCGCCAGCAGCCAAGATTGGGGAGAGACCCAGTACTTC. It is translated as CASSQDWGETQYF.

The chain couples TRBV10-3 to TRBJ1-5; tentatively, D is TRBD1 (5 bases). Germline CDR1 and CDR2: ENHRY and SYGVKD. The CDR3 is 15 amino acids. Trimming removed 3 bases at V and 5 bases at J, with 14 bases between. CDR3 in DNA: TGTGCCATCAGTGATACGTGGGGGGTGGATCAGCCCCAGCATTTT. The encoded protein is CAISDTWGVDQPQHF.

Here the CDR3 reads CASRDRGEETQYF. DNA for the CDR3: TGTGCCAGTAGAGACAGGGGGGAAGAGACCCAGTACTTC. The chain couples TRBV19 to TRBJ2-5, with TRBD1 matching over 9 bases. Germline trimming cut 6 bases from V and 3 bases from J; bases unmatched to any gene: 2. The CDR3 covers 13 residues. Germline lookup yields CDR1 LNHDA and CDR2 SQIVND (reference sequence).

The CDR3: CSVEDRGTHTDTQYF. In DNA, the CDR3 is TGCAGCGTTGAAGATCGCGGGACACACACAGATACGCAGTATTTT. The rearrangement uses TRBV29-1 and TRBJ2-3; D may correspond to TRBD1 or TRBD2 (6 bases each). Germline V lookup: CDR1 SQVTM, CDR2 ANQGSEA. V was cut by 0 bases and J by 2 bases, with 12 bases left in between. The CDR3 runs to 15 residues.